These 5 T cell receptor beta chains originate from one sample sequenced in a study of blood T cell dynamics during melanoma immunotherapy. The time point was: pre-treatment baseline. Data came from immunoSEQ multiplex PCR; TCRdb stores just in-frame clones and leaves some out. The table has over 9,500 clones, around 78% seen once. Sequencing used blood, obtained from a patient treated with checkpoint blockade. The source is a human donor with melanoma.

The rearrangement joins TRBV10-3 to TRBJ2-5, with TRBD1 identical over 8 bases. J lost 5 bases, V lost 6 bases, and 11 bases had no gene match. CDR1 is ENHRY, CDR2 SYGVKD, per germline. The CDR3 is 15 amino acids. The CDR3 DNA reads as TGTGCCATCAGGCCAGGACAGGGAAGTGTTGAGACCCAGTACTTC. Translating it yields CAIRPGQGSVETQYF.

The rearrangement joins TRBV27 to TRBJ2-1, with 16 bases that match TRBD2. The V and J ends lost 6 bases and 10 bases, in that order; junction bases with no gene match: 6. Germline values: CDR1 MNHEY, CDR2 SMNVEV (reference sequence). The CDR3 has 15 residues. The CDR3 nucleotides read TGTGCCAGCAGGGGACTAGCGGGAGGGGGAGGAGAGCAGTTCTTC. This gives the protein CASRGLAGGGGEQFF.

The rearrangement joins TRBV5-1 to TRBJ2-5; 7 bases agree with TRBD2. V lost 1 base, J lost 5 bases, and 8 bases stayed unmatched. This CDR3 has 15 amino acids. Germline V gene data show CDR1 as SGHRS and CDR2 as YFSETQ. The DNA for the CDR3 is TGCGCCAGCAGCTTGATTGCTCGGGAGGACGAGACCCAGTACTTC. Protein product: CASSLIAREDETQYF.

This chain uses TRBV19 with TRBJ1-6; maybe TRBD1 (5 bases). V lost 6 bases to trimming and J lost 5 bases, with 14 bases between them. Per the germline V gene, CDR1 is LNHDA and CDR2 is SQIVND (reference sequence). This CDR3 is 15 amino acids long. CDR3 bases: TGTGCCAGTAGGCCACCGGACAAAAATAATTCACCCCTCCACTTT. Its protein product is CASRPPDKNNSPLHF. The variable domain in full, completed from reference TRBV19 and TRBJ1-6, reads DGGITQSPKYLFRKEGQNVTLSCEQNLNHDAMYWYRQDPGQGLRLIYYSQIVNDFQKGDIAEGYSVSREKKESFPLTVTSAQKNPTAFYLCASRPPDKNNSPLHFGNGTRLTVT.

The chain couples TRBV28 to TRBJ1-4; tentatively, D is TRBD1 (6 bases). Germline V gene sequence: CDR1 MDHEN, CDR2 SYDVKM. V dropped 6 bases and J dropped 7 bases, with 9 bases sitting between them. The CDR3 has 12 residues. As DNA, the CDR3 is TGTGCCAGCAGCGGACAGATTGAAAAACTGTTTTTT. Residues: CASSGQIEKLFF.